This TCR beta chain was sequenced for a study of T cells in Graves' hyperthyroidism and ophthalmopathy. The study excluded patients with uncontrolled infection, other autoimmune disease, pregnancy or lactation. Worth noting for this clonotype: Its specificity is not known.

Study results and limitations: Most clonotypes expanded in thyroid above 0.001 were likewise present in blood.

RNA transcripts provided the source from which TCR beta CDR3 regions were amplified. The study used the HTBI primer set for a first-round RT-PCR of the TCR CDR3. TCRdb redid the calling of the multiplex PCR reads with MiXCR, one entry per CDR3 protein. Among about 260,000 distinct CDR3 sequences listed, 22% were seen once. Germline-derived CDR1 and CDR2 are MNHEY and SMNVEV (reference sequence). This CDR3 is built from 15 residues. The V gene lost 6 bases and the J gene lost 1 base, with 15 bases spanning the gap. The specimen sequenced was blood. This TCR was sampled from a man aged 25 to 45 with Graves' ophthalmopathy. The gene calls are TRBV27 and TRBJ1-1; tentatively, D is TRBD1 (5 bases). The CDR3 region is CASRSHQGRNTEAFF. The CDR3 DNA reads TGTGCCAGCAGGTCTCATCAGGGTAGGAACACTGAAGCTTTCTTT.